The present T cell receptor beta chain was sequenced within a study of blood T cell repertoires in COVID-19. The CDR3 consists of 14 residues. The V end was cut by 1 base, the J end by 6 bases, with 14 bases between. The germline CDR1 and CDR2 sequences are SGHTS and YDEGEE. Generated by immunoSEQ multiplex PCR, the TCRdb table keeps only in-frame clones and is missing some. The sample contains some 150,000 clones, 87% of which appear only once. This clonotype was sampled from a woman aged 45-65 years with acute or convalescent COVID-19. The V and J genes are TRBV5-8 and TRBJ2-7; maybe TRBD1 (7 bases). The sequenced material came from peripheral blood. CDR3 region: CASSLQQGRREQYF. DNA for the CDR3: TGTGCCAGCAGCTTGCAACAGGGGAGGCGCGAGCAGTACTTC.